This T cell receptor (beta chain) is drawn from a study of beta chain features in type 1 diabetes. Study summary: There was similarity between patients and healthy donors in age, gender and cell yields. Study-wide points: Any role of HLA type in TCRB rearrangement remained unresolved here. The study found fewer insertions and more deletions at VDJ junctions in type 1 diabetes patients. Moderate yet significant TCRB CDR3 shortening was seen in Type 1 diabetes patients in all four CD4+ subsets.

This clone occurred a few times. Its antigen is still unknown. Of the isolated RNA, all was reverse transcribed, and so the sequenced material was expressed TCRB transcripts. Generated by immunoSEQ multiplex PCR, the TCRdb table keeps only in-frame clones and is missing some. The top ten hold less than 0.03% of the sample, which has 200,000 to 300,000 clones, roughly 21% seen once. Per germline, CDR1 SGHTA and CDR2 FQGTGA. CDR3 length: 14 amino acids. Between the trimmed V and J ends, which lost 5 bases and 5 bases, there was a span of 15 bases. Researchers reported sorting CD4+ naive, central memory, regulatory and stem cell-like memory cells via CD45RO/CCR7/CD25/CD127/CD95/CD27.

This chain connects TRBV7-3 to TRBJ2-5; D possibly corresponds to TRBD1 (5 bases). Source material: naive CD4+ T cells from blood. The TCR sequence derives from a woman between 35 and 50 years old with type 1 diabetes. The CDR3 sequence: CASSLGSGQETQYF. The CDR3 coding sequence is TGTGCCAGCAGCCTAGGGTCAGGGCAGGAGACCCAGTACTTC.